This T cell receptor beta chain was recovered during a study of OX40 agonist ivuxolimab in advanced cancers. Repertoires were generated with immunoSEQ multiplex PCR, while TCRdb's copy carries only in-frame clones and drops some. The profile shows about 80,000 clones, approximately 94% of them singletons. Patients with a history of autoimmune disease or on systemic immunosuppression were excluded. This sequence was found in an adult with an advanced solid tumor such as melanoma, head and neck, liver or kidney cancer. Specimen: CD4+ or CD8+ T cells sorted from blood, collected in a trial of the OX40 agonist ivuxolimab.

The CDR3 bases are TGTGCCAGCAGCTCATTTCCGGGACTAGCGACCTACGAGCAGTACTTC. Translated, it gives CASSSFPGLATYEQYF. The chain has TRBV7-2 and TRBJ2-7, with TRBD2 matching 10 bases. CDR1 and CDR2 from the germline V gene are SGHTA and FQGNSA. J was trimmed by 2 bases and V by 4 bases; bases with no gene match: 8. The CDR3 is 16 amino acids.